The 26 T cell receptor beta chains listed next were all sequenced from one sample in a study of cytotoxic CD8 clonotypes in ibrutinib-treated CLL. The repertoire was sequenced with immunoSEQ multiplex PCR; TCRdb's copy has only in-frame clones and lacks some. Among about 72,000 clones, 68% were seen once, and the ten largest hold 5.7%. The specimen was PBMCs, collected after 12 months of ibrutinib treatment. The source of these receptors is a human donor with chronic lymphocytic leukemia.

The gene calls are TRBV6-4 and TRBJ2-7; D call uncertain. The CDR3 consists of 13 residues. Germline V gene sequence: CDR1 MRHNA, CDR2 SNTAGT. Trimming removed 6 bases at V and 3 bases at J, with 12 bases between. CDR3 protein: CASRGHGYYEQYF. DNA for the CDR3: TGTGCCAGCAGAGGGCACGGATACTACGAGCAGTACTTC.

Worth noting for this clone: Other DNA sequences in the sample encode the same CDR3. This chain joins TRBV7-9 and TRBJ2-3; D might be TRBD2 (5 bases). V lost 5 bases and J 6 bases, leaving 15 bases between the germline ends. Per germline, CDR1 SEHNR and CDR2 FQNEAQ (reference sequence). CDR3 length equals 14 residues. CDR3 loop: CASSPDGLTDTQYF. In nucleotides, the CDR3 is TGTGCCAGCAGCCCGGACGGACTCACGGATACGCAGTATTTT.

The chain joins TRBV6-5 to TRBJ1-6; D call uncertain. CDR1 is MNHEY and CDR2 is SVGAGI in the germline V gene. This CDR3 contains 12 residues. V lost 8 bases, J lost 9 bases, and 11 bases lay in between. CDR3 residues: CASSQSGSPLHF. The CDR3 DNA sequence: TGTGCCAGCTCCCAATCGGGTTCACCCCTCCACTTT.

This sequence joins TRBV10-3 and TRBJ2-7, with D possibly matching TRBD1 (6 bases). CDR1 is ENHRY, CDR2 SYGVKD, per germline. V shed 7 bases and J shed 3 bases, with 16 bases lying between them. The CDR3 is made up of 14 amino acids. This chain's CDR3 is CAINPQGPGYEQYF. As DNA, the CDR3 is TGTGCCATCAACCCACAGGGTCCGGGCTACGAGCAGTACTTC.

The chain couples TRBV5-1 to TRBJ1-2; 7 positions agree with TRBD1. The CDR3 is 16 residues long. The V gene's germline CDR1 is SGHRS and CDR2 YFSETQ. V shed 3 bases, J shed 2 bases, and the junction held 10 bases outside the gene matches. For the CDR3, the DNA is TGCGCCAGCAGCTCAACCCTCGGACAGGAGAACTATGGCTACACCTTC. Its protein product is CASSSTLGQENYGYTF.

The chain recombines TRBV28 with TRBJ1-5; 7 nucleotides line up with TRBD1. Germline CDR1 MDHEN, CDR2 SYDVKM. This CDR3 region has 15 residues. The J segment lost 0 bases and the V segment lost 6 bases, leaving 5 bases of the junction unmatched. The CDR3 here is CASRDGTDSNQPQHF. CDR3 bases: TGTGCCAGCAGAGATGGGACAGATAGCAATCAGCCCCAGCATTTT.

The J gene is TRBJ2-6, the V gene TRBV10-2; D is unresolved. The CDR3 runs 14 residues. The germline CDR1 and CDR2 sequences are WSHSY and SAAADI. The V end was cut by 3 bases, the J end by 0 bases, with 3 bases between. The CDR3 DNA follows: TGCGCCAGCAGTGACTTCTCTGGGGCCAACGTCCTGACTTTC. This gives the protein CASSDFSGANVLTF.

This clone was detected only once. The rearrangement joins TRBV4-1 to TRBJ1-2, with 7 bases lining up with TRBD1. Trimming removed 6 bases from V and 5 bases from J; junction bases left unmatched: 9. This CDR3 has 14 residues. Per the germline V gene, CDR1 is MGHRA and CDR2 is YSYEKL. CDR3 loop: CASRTSGGGYGYTF. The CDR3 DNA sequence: TGCGCCAGCAGGACATCAGGGGGGGGGTATGGCTACACCTTC.

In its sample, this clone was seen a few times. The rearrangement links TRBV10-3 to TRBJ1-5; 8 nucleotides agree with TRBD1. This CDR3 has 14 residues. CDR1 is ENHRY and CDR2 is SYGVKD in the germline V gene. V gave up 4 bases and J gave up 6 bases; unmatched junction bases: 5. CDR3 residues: CAISGSQGGQPQHF. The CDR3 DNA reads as TGTGCCATCAGTGGATCACAGGGGGGTCAGCCCCAGCATTTT.

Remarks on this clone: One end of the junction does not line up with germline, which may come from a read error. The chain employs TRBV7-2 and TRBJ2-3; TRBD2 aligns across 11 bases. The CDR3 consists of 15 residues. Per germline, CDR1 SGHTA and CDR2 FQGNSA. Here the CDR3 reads CASSLAGGVTDTQYF. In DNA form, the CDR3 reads TGTGCCAGCAGTTTAGCGGGGGGGGTCACAGATACGCAGTATTTT.

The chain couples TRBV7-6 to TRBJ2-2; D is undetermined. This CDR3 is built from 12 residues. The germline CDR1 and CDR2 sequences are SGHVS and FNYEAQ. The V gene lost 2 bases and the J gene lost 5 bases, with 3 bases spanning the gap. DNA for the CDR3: TGTGCCAGCAGCTTAAGTACCGGGGAGCTGTTTTTT. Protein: CASSLSTGELFF.

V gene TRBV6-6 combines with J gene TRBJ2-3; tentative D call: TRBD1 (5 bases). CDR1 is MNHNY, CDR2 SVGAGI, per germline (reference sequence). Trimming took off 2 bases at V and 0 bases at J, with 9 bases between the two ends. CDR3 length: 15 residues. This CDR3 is CASSYGQGSTDTQYF. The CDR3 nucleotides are TGTGCCAGCAGTTACGGGCAGGGAAGCACAGATACGCAGTATTTT.

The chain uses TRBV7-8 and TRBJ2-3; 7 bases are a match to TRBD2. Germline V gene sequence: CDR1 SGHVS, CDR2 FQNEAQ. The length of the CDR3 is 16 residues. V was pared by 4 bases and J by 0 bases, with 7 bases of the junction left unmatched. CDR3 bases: TGTGCCAGCAGCTACCAAGCGGGGACCAGCACAGATACGCAGTATTTT. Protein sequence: CASSYQAGTSTDTQYF.

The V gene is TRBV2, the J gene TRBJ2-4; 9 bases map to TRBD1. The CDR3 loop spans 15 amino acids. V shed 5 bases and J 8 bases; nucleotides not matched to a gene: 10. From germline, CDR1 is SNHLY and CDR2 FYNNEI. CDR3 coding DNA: TGTGCCAGCAGTCGGACAGGGGCTAATGAGGACATTCAGTACTTC. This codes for CASSRTGANEDIQYF.

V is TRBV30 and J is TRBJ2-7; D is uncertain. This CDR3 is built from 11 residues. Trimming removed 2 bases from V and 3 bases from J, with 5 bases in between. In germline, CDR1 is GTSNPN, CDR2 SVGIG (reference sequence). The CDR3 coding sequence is TGTGCCTGGAGTAACAACTACGAGCAGTACTTC. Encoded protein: CAWSNNYEQYF. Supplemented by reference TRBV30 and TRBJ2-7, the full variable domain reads SQTIHQWPATLVQPVGSPLSLECTVEGTSNPNLYWYRQAAGRGLQLLFYSVGIGQISSEVPQNLSASRPQDRQFILSSKKLLLSDSGFYLCAWSNNYEQYFGPGTRLTVT.

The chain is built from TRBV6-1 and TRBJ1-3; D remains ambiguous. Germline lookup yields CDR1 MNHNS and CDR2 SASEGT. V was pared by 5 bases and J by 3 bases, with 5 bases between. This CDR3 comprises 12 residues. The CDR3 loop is CASSNFGNTIYF. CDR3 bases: TGTGCCAGCAGTAACTTTGGAAACACCATATATTTT.

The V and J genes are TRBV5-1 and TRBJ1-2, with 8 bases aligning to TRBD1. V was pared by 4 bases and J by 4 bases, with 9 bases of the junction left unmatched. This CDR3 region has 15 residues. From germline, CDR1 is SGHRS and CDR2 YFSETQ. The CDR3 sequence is CASSTQGARGYGYTF. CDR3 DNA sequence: TGCGCCAGCAGCACCCAGGGGGCGCGGGGCTATGGCTACACCTTC.

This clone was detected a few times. The CDR3 region has the DNA TGTGCCAGCAGCTTAACGGGTCGAGGGGAGCAGTTCTTC. This gives the protein CASSLTGRGEQFF. The chain is built from TRBV7-3 and TRBJ2-1; a possible D gene is TRBD2 (5 bases). The CDR3 totals 13 residues. Between the trimmed V and J ends, which lost 0 bases and 10 bases, there was a span of 10 bases. Germline V gene lookup returns CDR1 SGHTA and CDR2 FQGTGA.

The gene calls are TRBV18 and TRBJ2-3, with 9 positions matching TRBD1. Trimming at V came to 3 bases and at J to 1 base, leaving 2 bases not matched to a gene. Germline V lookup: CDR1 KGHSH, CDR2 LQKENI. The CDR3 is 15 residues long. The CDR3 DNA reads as TGTGCCAGCTCACCTGGGACAGGGCGCACAGATACGCAGTATTTT. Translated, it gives CASSPGTGRTDTQYF.

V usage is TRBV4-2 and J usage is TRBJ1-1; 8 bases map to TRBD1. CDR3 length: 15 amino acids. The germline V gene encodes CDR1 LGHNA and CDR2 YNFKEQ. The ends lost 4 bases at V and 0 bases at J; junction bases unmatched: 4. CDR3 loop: CASSPGQGMNTEAFF. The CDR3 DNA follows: TGTGCCAGCAGCCCCGGACAGGGAATGAACACTGAAGCTTTCTTT.

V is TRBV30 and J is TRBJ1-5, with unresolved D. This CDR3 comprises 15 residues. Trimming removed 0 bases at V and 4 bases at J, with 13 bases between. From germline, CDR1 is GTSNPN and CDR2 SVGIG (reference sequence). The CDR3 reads CAWSVSRRVNQPQHF. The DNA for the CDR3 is TGTGCCTGGAGTGTATCAAGGCGAGTAAATCAGCCCCAGCATTTT.

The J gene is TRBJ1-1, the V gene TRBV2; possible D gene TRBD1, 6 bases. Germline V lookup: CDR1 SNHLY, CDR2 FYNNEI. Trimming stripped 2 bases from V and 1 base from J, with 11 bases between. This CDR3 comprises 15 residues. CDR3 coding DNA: TGTGCCAGCAGTGAACTCGGGGACAAGAACACTGAAGCTTTCTTT. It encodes CASSELGDKNTEAFF.

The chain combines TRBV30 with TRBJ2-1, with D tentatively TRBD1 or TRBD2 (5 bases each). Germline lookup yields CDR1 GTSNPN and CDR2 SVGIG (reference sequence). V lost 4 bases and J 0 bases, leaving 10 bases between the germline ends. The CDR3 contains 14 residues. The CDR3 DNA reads TGTGCCTGGAAGAGGGGCTACTCCTACAATGAGCAGTTCTTC. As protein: CAWKRGYSYNEQFF.

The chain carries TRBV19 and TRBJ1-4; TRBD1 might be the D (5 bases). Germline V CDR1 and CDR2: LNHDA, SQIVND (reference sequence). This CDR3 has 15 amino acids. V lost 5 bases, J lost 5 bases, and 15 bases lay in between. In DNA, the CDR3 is TGTGCCAGTAGTTCCCCCAGGGAGAGAAATGAAAAACTGTTTTTT. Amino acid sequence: CASSSPRERNEKLFF.

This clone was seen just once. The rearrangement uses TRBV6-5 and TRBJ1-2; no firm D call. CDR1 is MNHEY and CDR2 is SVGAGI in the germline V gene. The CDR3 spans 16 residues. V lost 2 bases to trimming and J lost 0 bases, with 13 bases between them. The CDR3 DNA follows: TGTGCCAGCAGTTACAGGGCGGTCGGATCTAACTATGGCTACACCTTC. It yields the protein CASSYRAVGSNYGYTF.

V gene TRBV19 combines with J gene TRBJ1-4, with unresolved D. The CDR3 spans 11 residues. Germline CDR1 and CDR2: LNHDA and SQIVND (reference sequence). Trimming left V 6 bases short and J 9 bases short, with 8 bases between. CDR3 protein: CASRYTQKLFF. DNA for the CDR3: TGTGCCAGTAGATACACTCAAAAACTGTTTTTT. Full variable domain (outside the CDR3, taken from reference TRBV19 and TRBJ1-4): DGGITQSPKYLFRKEGQNVTLSCEQNLNHDAMYWYRQDPGQGLRLIYYSQIVNDFQKGDIAEGYSVSREKKESFPLTVTSAQKNPTAFYLCASRYTQKLFFGSGTQLSVL.